The sequence of this T cell receptor (beta chain) was determined in a study of blood T cells in healthy people across ages. In the study overall: Through template switching, about one barcoded beta molecule was captured per two T cells, as measured in model experiments.

Alongside a J-beta primer mix, a sample-barcoded 5' primer served in a second PCR lasting roughly 6 to 11 cycles. TCRdb analysed the 5' RACE reads with MiXCR anew, one entry per CDR3 protein. The sample consists of some 1,800,000 distinct CDR3 sequences, 30% to 40% of them appearing once. This clonotype was observed a single time. The ends lost 2 bases at V and 10 bases at J; junction bases unmatched: 4. CDR3 size: 13 residues. The sample was blood. J is TRBJ1-1 and V is TRBV12-3 or TRBV12-4; TRBD1 matches at 10 bases. The sequence came from a human donor in good health. This chain's CDR3 is CASSLRDRGLAFF. Here the CDR3 DNA reads TGTGCCAGCAGTTTACGGGACAGGGGTTTAGCTTTCTTT.